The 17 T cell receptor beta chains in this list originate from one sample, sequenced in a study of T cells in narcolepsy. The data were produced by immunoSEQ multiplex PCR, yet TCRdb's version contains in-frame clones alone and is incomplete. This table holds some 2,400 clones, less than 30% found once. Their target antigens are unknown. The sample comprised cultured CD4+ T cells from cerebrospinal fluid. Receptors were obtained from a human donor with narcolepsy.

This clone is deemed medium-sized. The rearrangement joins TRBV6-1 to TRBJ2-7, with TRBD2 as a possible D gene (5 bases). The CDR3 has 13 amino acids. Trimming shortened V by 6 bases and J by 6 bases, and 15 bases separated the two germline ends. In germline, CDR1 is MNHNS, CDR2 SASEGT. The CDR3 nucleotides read TGTGCCAGCAGGTCCGGGGATTTAGGCGAGCAGTACTTC. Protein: CASRSGDLGEQYF.

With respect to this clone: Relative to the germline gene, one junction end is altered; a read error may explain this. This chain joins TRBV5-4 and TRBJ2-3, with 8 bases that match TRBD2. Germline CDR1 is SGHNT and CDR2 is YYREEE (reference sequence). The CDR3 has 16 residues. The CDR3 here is CASSQVLRGGRDTQYF. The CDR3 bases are TGCGCCAGCAGCCAAGTTTTACGGGGGGGCCGGGATACGCAGTATTTT.

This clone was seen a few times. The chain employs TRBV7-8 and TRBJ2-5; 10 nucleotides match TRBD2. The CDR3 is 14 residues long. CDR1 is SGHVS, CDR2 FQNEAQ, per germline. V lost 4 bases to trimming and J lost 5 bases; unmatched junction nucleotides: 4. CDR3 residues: CASSSSGSGETQYF. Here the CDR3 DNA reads TGTGCCAGCAGCTCTAGCGGGAGTGGGGAGACCCAGTACTTC.

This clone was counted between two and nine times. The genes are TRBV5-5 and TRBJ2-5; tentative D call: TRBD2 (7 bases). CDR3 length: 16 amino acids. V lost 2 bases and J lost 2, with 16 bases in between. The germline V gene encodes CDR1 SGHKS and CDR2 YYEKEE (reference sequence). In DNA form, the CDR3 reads TGTGCCAGCAGCTTCGGGGGGCCAGCCAGACAAGAGACCCAGTACTTC. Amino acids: CASSFGGPARQETQYF.

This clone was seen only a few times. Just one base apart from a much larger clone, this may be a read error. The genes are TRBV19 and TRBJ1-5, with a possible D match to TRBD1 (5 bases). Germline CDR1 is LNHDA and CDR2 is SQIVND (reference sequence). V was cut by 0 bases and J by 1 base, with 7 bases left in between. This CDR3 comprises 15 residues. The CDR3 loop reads CASSIDAGSNQPQHF. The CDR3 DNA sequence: TGTGCCAGTAGTATAGATGCAGGGAGCAATCAGCCCCAGCATTTT.

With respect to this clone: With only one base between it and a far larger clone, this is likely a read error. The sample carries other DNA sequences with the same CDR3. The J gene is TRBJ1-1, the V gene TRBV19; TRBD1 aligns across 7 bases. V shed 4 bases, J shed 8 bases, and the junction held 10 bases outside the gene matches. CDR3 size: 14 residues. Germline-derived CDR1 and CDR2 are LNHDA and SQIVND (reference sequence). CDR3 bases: TGTGCCAGTAGTACCCAACACAGGGGCACCGAAGCTTTCTTT. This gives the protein CASSTQHRGTEAFF.

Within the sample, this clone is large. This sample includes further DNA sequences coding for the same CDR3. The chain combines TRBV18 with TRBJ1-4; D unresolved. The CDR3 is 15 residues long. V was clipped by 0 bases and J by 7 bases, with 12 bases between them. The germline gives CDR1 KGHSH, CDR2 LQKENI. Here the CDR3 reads CASSPPEGVSEKLFF. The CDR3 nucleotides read TGTGCCAGCTCACCACCGGAAGGCGTGAGTGAAAAACTGTTTTTT.

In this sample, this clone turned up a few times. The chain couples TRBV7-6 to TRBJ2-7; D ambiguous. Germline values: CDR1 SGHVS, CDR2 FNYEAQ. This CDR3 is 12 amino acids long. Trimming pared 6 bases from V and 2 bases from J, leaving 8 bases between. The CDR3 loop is CASRATTYEQYF. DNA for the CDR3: TGTGCCAGCAGGGCGACGACCTACGAGCAGTACTTC.

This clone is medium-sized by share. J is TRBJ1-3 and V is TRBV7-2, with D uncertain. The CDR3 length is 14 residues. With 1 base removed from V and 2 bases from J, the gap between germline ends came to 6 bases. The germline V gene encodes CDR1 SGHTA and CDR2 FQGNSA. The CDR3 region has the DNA TGTGCCAGCAGCTTAGGGGTAGCTGGAAACACCATATATTTT. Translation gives CASSLGVAGNTIYF.

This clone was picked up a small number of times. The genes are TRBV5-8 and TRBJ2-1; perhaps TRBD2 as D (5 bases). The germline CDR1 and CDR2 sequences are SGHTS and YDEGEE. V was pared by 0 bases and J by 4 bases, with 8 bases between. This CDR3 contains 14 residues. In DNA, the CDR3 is TGTGCCAGCAGCTTGGGGGAGTCGTACAATGAGCAGTTCTTC. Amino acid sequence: CASSLGESYNEQFF.

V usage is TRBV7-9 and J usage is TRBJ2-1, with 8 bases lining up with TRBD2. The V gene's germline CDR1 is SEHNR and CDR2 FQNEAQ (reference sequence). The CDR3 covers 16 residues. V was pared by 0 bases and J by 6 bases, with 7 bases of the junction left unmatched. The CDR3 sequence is CASSLARSGGVNEQFF. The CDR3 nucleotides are TGTGCCAGCAGCTTAGCGCGGAGCGGGGGAGTCAATGAGCAGTTCTTC.

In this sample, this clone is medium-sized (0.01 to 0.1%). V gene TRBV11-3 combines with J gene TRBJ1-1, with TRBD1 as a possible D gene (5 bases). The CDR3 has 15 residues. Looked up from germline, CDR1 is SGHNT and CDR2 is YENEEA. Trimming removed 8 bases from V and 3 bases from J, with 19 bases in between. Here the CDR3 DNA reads TGTGCCAGCTCCTGGGGCGGTCCCAGTGACACTGAAGCTTTCTTT. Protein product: CASSWGGPSDTEAFF.

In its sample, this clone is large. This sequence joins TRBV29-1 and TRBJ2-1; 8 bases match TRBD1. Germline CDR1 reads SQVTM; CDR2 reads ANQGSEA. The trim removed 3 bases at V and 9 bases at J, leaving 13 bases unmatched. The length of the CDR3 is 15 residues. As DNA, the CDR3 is TGCAGCGTTGATTCGTCCAGGGGGCTGGGTGGTGAGCAGTTCTTC. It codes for CSVDSSRGLGGEQFF.

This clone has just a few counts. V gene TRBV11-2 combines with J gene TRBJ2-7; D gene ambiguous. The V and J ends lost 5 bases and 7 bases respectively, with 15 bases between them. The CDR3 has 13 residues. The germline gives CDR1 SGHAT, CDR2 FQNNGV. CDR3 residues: CASSHNLVGEQYF. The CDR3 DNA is TGTGCCAGCAGCCATAACTTAGTGGGGGAGCAGTACTTC.

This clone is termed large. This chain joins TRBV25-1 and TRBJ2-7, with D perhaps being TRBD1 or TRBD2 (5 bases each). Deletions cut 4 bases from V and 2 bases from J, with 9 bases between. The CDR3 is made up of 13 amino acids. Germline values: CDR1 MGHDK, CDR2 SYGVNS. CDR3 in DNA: TGTGCCAGCAGTGGGGGGTTTCCCTACGAGCAGTACTTC. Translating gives CASSGGFPYEQYF.

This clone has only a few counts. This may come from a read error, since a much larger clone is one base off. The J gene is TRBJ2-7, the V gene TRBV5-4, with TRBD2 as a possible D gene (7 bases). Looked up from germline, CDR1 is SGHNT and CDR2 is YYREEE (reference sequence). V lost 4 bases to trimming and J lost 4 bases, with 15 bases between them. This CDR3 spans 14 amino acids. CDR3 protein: CASSRGAGKYEQYF. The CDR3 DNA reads TGTGCCAGCAGCCGGGGGGCGGGGAAATACGAGCAGTACTTC.

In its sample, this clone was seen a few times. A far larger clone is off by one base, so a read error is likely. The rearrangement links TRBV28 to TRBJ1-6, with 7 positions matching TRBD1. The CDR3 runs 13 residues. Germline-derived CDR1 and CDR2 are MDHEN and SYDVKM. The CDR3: CASRGQLVEPFHF. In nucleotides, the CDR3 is TGTGCCAGCAGGGGACAGTTAGTCGAACCCTTCCACTTT.